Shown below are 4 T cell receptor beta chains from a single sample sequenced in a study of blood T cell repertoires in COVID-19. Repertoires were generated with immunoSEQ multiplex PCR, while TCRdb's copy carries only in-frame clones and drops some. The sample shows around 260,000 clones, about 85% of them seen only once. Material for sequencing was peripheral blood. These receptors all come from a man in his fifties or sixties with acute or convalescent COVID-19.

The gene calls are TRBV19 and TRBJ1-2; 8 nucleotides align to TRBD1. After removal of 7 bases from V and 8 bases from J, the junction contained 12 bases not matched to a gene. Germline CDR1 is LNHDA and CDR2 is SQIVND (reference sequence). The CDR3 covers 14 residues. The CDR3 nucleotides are TGTGCCAGTATTGTACCCGGACAGGGTCGAGGCTACACCTTC. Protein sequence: CASIVPGQGRGYTF.

The CDR3 loop is CASSLQGANYGYTF. The CDR3 nucleotides are TGTGCCAGCAGCTTACAGGGGGCGAACTATGGCTACACCTTC. This chain joins TRBV5-6 and TRBJ1-2; 9 bases map to TRBD1. Unmatched junction bases numbered 1, after V lost 2 bases and J lost 2 bases. The CDR3 is 14 amino acids. Looked up from germline, CDR1 is SGHDT and CDR2 is YYEEEE.

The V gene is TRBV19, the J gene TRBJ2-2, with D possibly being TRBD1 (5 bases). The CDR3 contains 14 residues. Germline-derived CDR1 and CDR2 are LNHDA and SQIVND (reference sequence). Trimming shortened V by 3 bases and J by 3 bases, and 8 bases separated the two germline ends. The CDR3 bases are TGTGCCAGTAGTATTGCCAGGGACACCGGGGAGCTGTTTTTT. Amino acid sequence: CASSIARDTGELFF.

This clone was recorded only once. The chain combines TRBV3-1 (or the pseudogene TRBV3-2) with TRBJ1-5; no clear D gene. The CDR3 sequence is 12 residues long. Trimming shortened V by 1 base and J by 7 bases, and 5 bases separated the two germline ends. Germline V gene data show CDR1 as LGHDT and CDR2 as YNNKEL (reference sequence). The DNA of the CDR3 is TGTGCCAGCAGCCAAGGAACACAGCCCCAGCATTTT. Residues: CASSQGTQPQHF.